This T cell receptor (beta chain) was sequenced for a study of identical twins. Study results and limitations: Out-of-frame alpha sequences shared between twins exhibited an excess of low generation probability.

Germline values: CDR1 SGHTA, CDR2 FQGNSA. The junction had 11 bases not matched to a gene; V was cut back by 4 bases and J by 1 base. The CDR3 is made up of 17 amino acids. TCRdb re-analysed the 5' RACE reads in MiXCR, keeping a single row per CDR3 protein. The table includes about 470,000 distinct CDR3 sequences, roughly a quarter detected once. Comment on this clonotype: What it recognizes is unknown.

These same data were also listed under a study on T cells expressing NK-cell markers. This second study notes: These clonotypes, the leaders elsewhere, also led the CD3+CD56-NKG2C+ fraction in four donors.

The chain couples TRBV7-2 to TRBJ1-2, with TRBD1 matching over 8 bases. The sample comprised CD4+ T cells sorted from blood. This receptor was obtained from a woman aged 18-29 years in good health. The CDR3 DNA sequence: TGTGCCAGCAGCTCAAGGGGGCGGGACAGGTTTAACTATGGCTACACCTTC. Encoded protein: CASSSRGRDRFNYGYTF.